This TCR beta chain was profiled in a study of T cell repertoires in cytomegalovirus infection. About the study: Matching HLA type, along with CMV infection, was indicated by public TCR beta signatures. General observations from the study: Cumulative public TCR beta family frequency identified CMV carriers with the relevant HLA.

CDR3 length: 15 amino acids. Trimming at V came to 6 bases and at J to 4 bases, leaving 7 bases not matched to a gene. MiXCR, applied by TCRdb to the reads, yields one record per CDR3 protein. The data hold some 390,000 distinct CDR3 sequences, with around 18% observed a single time. This clonotype came up a few times. Its specificity is unknown. The receptor comes from a human donor in good health (CMV status not recorded). Some clones in this sample may be carry-over from other donors' samples. This rearrangement joins TRBV12-3 or TRBV12-4 to TRBJ1-5; TRBD1 aligns across 9 bases. Sequenced sample: PBMCs. This CDR3 is CASSRTGDRNQPQHF. The CDR3, as DNA: TGTGCCAGCAGCAGGACAGGGGATAGAAATCAGCCCCAGCATTTT.